The rows below give T cell receptor beta chains drawn from one sample of a study of OX40 agonist ivuxolimab in advanced cancers. Data came from immunoSEQ multiplex PCR; TCRdb stores just in-frame clones and leaves some out. The sample records about 42,000 clones, 70% to 90% being singletons. This specimen was CD4+ or CD8+ T cells sorted from blood, taken in a trial of the OX40 agonist ivuxolimab. The receptors here all came from an adult with an advanced solid tumor such as melanoma, head and neck, liver or kidney cancer. The CDR3 runs from the conserved cysteine through the conserved F or W. A D gene is named only where the DNA matches it firmly. Where a row states a size, it is once, few, many or the class of an expanded clone; other rows omit it.

V gene	clone size	D gene	J gene	CDR3 protein	CDR3 DNA
TRBV12-5	.	.	TRBJ1-3	CASGLGANTIYF	TGTGCTAGTGGTTTAGGGGCAAACACCATATATTTT
TRBV11-1	.	.	TRBJ1-5	CASSLGPGRGQPQHF	TGTGCCAGCAGCTTAGGTCCGGGCAGGGGACAGCCCCAGCATTTT
TRBV9	once	.	TRBJ2-5	CASSGPDLKTQYF	TGTGCCAGCAGCGGTCCGGACTTGAAGACCCAGTACTTC
TRBV9	.	.	TRBJ1-2	CASTAGDTSYGYTF	TGTGCCAGCACCGCCGGGGACACAAGCTATGGCTACACCTTC
TRBV19	.	.	TRBJ1-5	CASSIDRTQGWQPQHF	TGTGCCAGTAGTATAGATCGAACCCAGGGATGGCAGCCCCAGCATTTT
TRBV19	.	TRBD1	TRBJ1-5	CASSVTGFSNQPQHF	TGTGCCAGTAGCGTGACAGGGTTCAGCAATCAGCCCCAGCATTTT
TRBV4-2	.	.	TRBJ2-7	CASSQDPDSGVFYEQYF	TGTGCCAGCAGCCAAGACCCCGATTCAGGGGTCTTCTACGAGCAGTACTTC
TRBV6-5	.	TRBD1	TRBJ1-1	CASTVGQTNTEAFF	TGTGCCAGCACCGTGGGACAGACGAACACTGAAGCTTTCTTT
TRBV28	once	.	TRBJ2-5	CASSLVRLETQYF	TGTGCCAGCAGTTTGGTTAGACTTGAGACCCAGTACTTC
TRBV10-3	.	TRBD1	TRBJ2-1	CAISVNTGGAYNEQFF	TGTGCCATCAGTGTTAACACAGGGGGCGCTTACAATGAGCAGTTCTTC
TRBV27	.	.	TRBJ2-2	CASSSSAKELFF	TGTGCCAGCAGCTCTAGCGCCAAGGAGCTGTTTTTT
TRBV25-1	.	.	TRBJ1-2	CASMTQTYGYTF	TGTGCCAGCATGACGCAAACCTATGGCTACACCTTC
TRBV2	once	TRBD2	TRBJ2-7	CASSPRLAGSYEQYF	TGTGCCAGCAGTCCCAGACTAGCGGGGTCCTACGAGCAGTACTTC
TRBV29-1	.	.	TRBJ2-5	CSVEDSDESPRETQYF	TGCAGCGTTGAAGATTCGGACGAATCCCCCCGAGAGACCCAGTACTTC
TRBV13	.	TRBD2	TRBJ2-1	CASSLERGPYNEQFF	TGTGCCAGCAGCCTTGAGCGGGGGCCTTACAATGAGCAGTTCTTC
TRBV19	.	.	TRBJ1-2	CASSINNYGYTF	TGTGCCAGTAGTATTAATAACTATGGCTACACCTTC
TRBV2	.	.	TRBJ1-2	CASSDGQYTNYGYTF	TGTGCCAGCAGTGACGGGCAGTATACTAACTATGGCTACACCTTC
TRBV7-9	.	.	TRBJ2-1	CASSADLEQFF	TGTGCCAGCAGCGCGGATCTTGAGCAGTTCTTC
TRBV19	.	.	TRBJ1-1	CASSIGEQGNTEAFF	TGTGCCAGTAGTATCGGGGAACAGGGGAACACTGAAGCTTTCTTT
TRBV10-3	.	TRBD1	TRBJ1-5	CAISEHPGGSGQPQHF	TGTGCCATCAGTGAGCACCCAGGGGGCTCTGGGCAGCCCCAGCATTTT
TRBV6-1	.	.	TRBJ2-3	CASSEAPGKADTQYF	TGTGCCAGCAGTGAAGCACCCGGGAAGGCAGATACGCAGTATTTT
TRBV2	few	.	TRBJ2-3	CASRVRDTDTQYF	TGTGCCAGCAGGGTAAGGGACACAGATACGCAGTATTTT
TRBV7-2	.	TRBD1	TRBJ1-6	CASSGGQVVWPLHF	TGTGCCAGCAGCGGGGGACAGGTTGTTTGGCCCCTCCACTTT
TRBV4-3	.	.	TRBJ1-5	CASSQQEGDQPQHF	TGCGCCAGCAGCCAACAGGAGGGGGATCAGCCCCAGCATTTT